Sequencing of this T cell receptor beta chain was carried out in a study of shared clonotypes between healthy human individuals (dated by TCRdb to 2019 to 2021). About the investigation overall: A few men and a couple of women, aged 18 to 49 years, made up the cohort. For each donor, CD4 naive and CD4 memory were each given three plates, CD8 naive was given two plates, and CD8 memory was given one plate. Leukapheresis yielded between about 0.94 and 8.9 billion PBMCs per donor. Blood TCR repertoires of 5 or 6 healthy adults were deeply sequenced to estimate repertoire size and the extent of clonotype sharing between individuals. Libraries were prepared and TCR repertoires were sequenced by different laboratories using diverse techniques, in order to increase sequencing depth and limit assay-specific biases. Beyond this particular receptor, the publication reports: Pairwise subsampling led to the expectation that sequencing depth would affect the degree of clonotype sharing among donors. Rarefaction of sorted-subset datasets indicated incomplete sequencing despite the large sequencing depth. Sampling was restricted to blood, and TCR repertoires in tissues likely differ from the TCR repertoires found in blood. Clonotypes shared by all four sorted-subset donors showed higher generation probabilities than non-shared clonotypes. Across four donors, about 5.2% of naive CD4, approximately 3.6% of naive CD8, around 2.5% of memory CD4, and around 0.4% of memory CD8 clonotypes were shared. Naive subsets generally had larger estimated clonotype richness than memory subsets. The small number of donors limited the genetic and exposure-history diversity represented.

Taken from cysteine to phenylalanine, the CDR3 has 13 residues. Only CDR3 DNA remains: 39 bases, in frame from the first base. V is cut by 0 bases and J by 6 bases, and the space between the germline ends is 9 bases. For CDR1 and CDR2, the germline V gene lists MNHEY and SVGAGI. TCR CDR3 regions were amplified from genomic DNA by multiplex PCR using the deep immunoSEQ assay. For each cell subset, the extracted genomic DNA was distributed evenly across all wells of several immunoSEQ 96-well plates, and each plate served as one replicate. For sorted subsets, each replicate PCR was loaded with roughly 200 ng genomic DNA, equivalent to 30,000 to 35,000 T cell genomes. Purified libraries were quantified with a Qubit 3.0 fluorometer, sized on a Bioanalyzer 2100, and re-quantified with the KAPA Library Quantification kit. Each immunoSEQ 96-well plate was sequenced on its own single-read 150-cycle Illumina NextSeq 550 flow cell. On the study's bioinformatics: Because the immunoSEQ output included only junctional sequences and no quality scores, the filtering could not be the same as the filtering used for full-length reads. To assign V/J genes and CDR3, sequences were annotated against IMGT germline references using PyIR, a Python wrapper for IgBLAST v1.9. Any read was removed if the V/J assignment was weak (E-value above 1e-6), the CDR3 was missing, or the read contained stop codons, out-of-frame junctions, or ambiguous translated residues. A V3J clonotype was defined by an identical inferred V gene, J gene, and CDR3 amino acid sequence. Percentage overlap between repertoires was calculated by dividing the number of shared unique clonotypes by the size of the smaller repertoire. Richness of each repertoire was evaluated using RTK rarefaction, the Chao1 estimator, and Recon v2.1 estimates of unobserved clonotypes. Generation probabilities for all TCRbeta clonotypes obtained by the gDNA method from four donors were computed using OLGA. This is the immuneACCESS table as TCRdb keeps it, with only in-frame sequences that have V and J called. A part of the clones is gone; compared with another copy, unresolved V genes explain less than half, and the rest is unexplained. V, J and clone size derive from that table, while D and trimming were established from the DNA sequence. The sample data list more than 2,000,000 clones, and more than 80% of these were observed just once. The ten largest clones add up to around 0.14% of the sample.

Notes on this clone: The antigen this receptor binds is unknown. No base quality information exists; no much larger clone differs at one position.

The donors were healthy, HIV-negative adults who had no recently reported acute infections or vaccinations. All donors were Caucasian adults living in Nashville, Tennessee, USA. CD4+ T cells were enriched through magnetic negative selection, after which naive cells were positively selected on CD45RA and the remaining negative fraction served as the memory subset. Blood was collected by leukapheresis, and PBMCs were isolated by Ficoll-Histopaque density gradient centrifugation and then cryopreserved in liquid nitrogen vapor phase. Analytical flow cytometry was used to check the purity and quantity of each magnetically sorted T cell population. Genomic DNA was isolated from each sorted fraction and quantified by UV absorbance on a Nanodrop 2000c.

This clonotype originated in a man aged 18 to 29 in good health. This receptor chain uses TRBV6-5 and TRBJ2-7, with the D gene too uncertain to name. What was sequenced was naive CD4+ T cells sorted from blood. The cell subset or site label on this specimen signifies: CD45RA+ positively selected. DNA sequence: TGTGCCAGCAGTTACTCGGGATTGAGCGAGCAGTACTTC. Translated, this is CASSYSGLSEQYF.